Each of the 24 T cell receptor beta chains below was sequenced from the same sample in a study of cytotoxic CD8 clonotypes in ibrutinib-treated CLL. Some clones are missing from TCRdb's copy, which holds only in-frame ones; the method was immunoSEQ multiplex PCR. The sample shows 45,000 to 55,000 clones, approximately 53% of them seen only once. The sequences come from PBMCs, collected after 12 months of ibrutinib treatment. The origin of the receptors is a human donor with chronic lymphocytic leukemia.

This clone is a singleton in its sample. This sequence joins TRBV5-1 and TRBJ2-5; D not resolved. V was clipped by 0 bases and J by 5 bases, with 8 bases between them. Germline V lookup: CDR1 SGHRS, CDR2 YFSETQ. CDR3 length: 13 residues. CDR3 loop: CASSLAGVETQYF. The CDR3 nucleotides read TGCGCCAGCAGCTTGGCTGGGGTCGAGACCCAGTACTTC.

The chain couples TRBV7-9 to TRBJ2-7; 10 positions agree with TRBD2. Germline trimming cut 7 bases from V and 3 bases from J; bases unmatched to any gene: 9. CDR1 and CDR2 (germline): SEHNR, FQNEAQ (reference sequence). The CDR3 is 15 residues long. This CDR3 is CASTPGASGSYEQYF. CDR3 in DNA: TGTGCCAGCACCCCCGGGGCTAGCGGGAGCTACGAGCAGTACTTC.

V is TRBV11-2 and J is TRBJ1-2, with D maybe TRBD1 (5 bases). Germline V gene sequence: CDR1 SGHAT, CDR2 FQNNGV. V was trimmed by 4 bases and J by 6 bases, leaving 30 bases between them. This CDR3 is built from 19 residues. This CDR3 reads CASSSEPWVRQGVMDGYTF. CDR3 in DNA: TGTGCCAGCAGCTCCGAACCTTGGGTACGGCAGGGAGTAATGGATGGCTACACCTTC.

The rearrangement links TRBV6-1 to TRBJ1-1, with D possibly being TRBD1 (5 bases). CDR1 is MNHNS and CDR2 is SASEGT in the germline V gene. With 1 base removed from V and 11 bases from J, the gap between germline ends came to 17 bases. The CDR3 spans 14 residues. Here the CDR3 reads CASSEETQVGRAFF. The CDR3 coding sequence is TGTGCCAGCAGTGAAGAGACACAGGTAGGGCGGGCTTTCTTT.

The chain has TRBV10-2 and TRBJ2-3; D is unclear. Trimming removed 7 bases from V and 2 bases from J, with 10 bases in between. Per the germline V gene, CDR1 is WSHSY and CDR2 is SAAADI. The CDR3 is made up of 13 amino acids. The CDR3 region has the DNA TGCGCCAGCACTCTGCAGTCCACAGATACGCAGTATTTT. It codes for CASTLQSTDTQYF.

V usage is TRBV28 and J usage is TRBJ2-7, with a tentative D call TRBD2 (6 bases). Germline V gene sequence: CDR1 MDHEN, CDR2 SYDVKM. The CDR3 is 14 amino acids. Trimming pared 7 bases from V and 5 bases from J, leaving 18 bases between. The CDR3 protein is CASIKGGRGNEQYF. The CDR3, as DNA: TGTGCCAGCATCAAAGGCGGGCGGGGTAACGAGCAGTACTTC.

As DNA, the CDR3 is TGTGCCAGCAGCTACGCGGGAGATACGCAGTATTTT. Its translation is CASSYAGDTQYF. The V gene is TRBV7-9, the J gene TRBJ2-3; TRBD2 might be the D (5 bases). Trimming took off 4 bases at V and 5 bases at J, with 7 bases between the two ends. The CDR3 length is 12 residues. Germline V lookup: CDR1 SEHNR, CDR2 FQNEAQ (reference sequence).

On this clone: It differs at one base from a far larger clone, so likely a read error. The same CDR3 is also encoded by other DNA sequences in this sample. V gene TRBV5-1 combines with J gene TRBJ2-3; the D is unclear. Looked up from germline, CDR1 is SGHRS and CDR2 is YFSETQ. Deletions cut 0 bases from V and 1 base from J, with 3 bases between. The CDR3 is 13 amino acids. CDR3 in amino acids: CASSLGGTDTQYF. The CDR3 DNA is TGCGCCAGCAGCTTGGGCGGCACAGATACGCAGTATTTT.

In its sample, this clone ranks as large (0.1 to 1%). The chain joins TRBV7-2 to TRBJ2-1; 8 bases line up with TRBD1. Germline V gene lookup returns CDR1 SGHTA and CDR2 FQGNSA. The CDR3 consists of 14 residues. J lost 0 bases, V lost 7 bases, and 2 bases had no gene match. DNA for the CDR3: TGTGCCAGCACCGACAGGGGCTCCTACAATGAGCAGTTCTTC. Its protein product is CASTDRGSYNEQFF.

The rearrangement uses TRBV2 and TRBJ2-4, with a weak D call TRBD2 (6 bases). The V and J ends lost 2 bases and 3 bases respectively, with 14 bases between them. This CDR3 spans 16 amino acids. Germline lookup yields CDR1 SNHLY and CDR2 FYNNEI. CDR3: CASSEQGGGYKNIQYF. The CDR3 bases are TGTGCCAGCAGTGAACAGGGAGGAGGTTACAAAAACATTCAGTACTTC.

The chain combines TRBV18 with TRBJ2-1; D unclear. The CDR3 is 14 amino acids. CDR1 is KGHSH and CDR2 is LQKENI in the germline V gene. Trimming removed 3 bases from V and 6 bases from J, with 12 bases in between. The CDR3 loop reads CASSPTVTGNEQFF. In nucleotides, the CDR3 is TGTGCCAGCTCACCGACGGTTACCGGCAATGAGCAGTTCTTC.

At least ten counts were recorded for this clone. This chain links TRBV27 with TRBJ1-2, with TRBD1 identical over 9 bases. CDR3 length equals 15 residues. Germline V gene data show CDR1 as MNHEY and CDR2 as SMNVEV (reference sequence). V dropped 7 bases and J dropped 7; count of bases not matched to a gene: 13. CDR3 nucleotide sequence: TGTGCCAGCAAACCTGGACAGGGGCCCCTTTCTGGCTACACCTTC. It codes for CASKPGQGPLSGYTF.

The rearrangement joins TRBV7-2 to TRBJ2-7; no reliable D call. The CDR3 contains 12 residues. Germline V gene sequence: CDR1 SGHTA, CDR2 FQGNSA. The V end lost 1 base, the J end lost 5 bases, and 6 bases lay between the germline ends. For the CDR3, the DNA is TGTGCCAGCAGCTTAGTCCGGCACGAGCAGTACTTC. This codes for CASSLVRHEQYF.

A single count supports this clone. The CDR3 bases are TGTGCCACCGCTACGACAAAAGCAGATACGCAGTATTTT. Its protein is CATATTKADTQYF. The genes are TRBV19 and TRBJ2-3; D is unresolved. The V end lost 10 bases, the J end lost 4 bases, and 15 bases lay between the germline ends. Looked up from germline, CDR1 is LNHDA and CDR2 is SQIVND (reference sequence). The CDR3 runs to 13 residues.

CDR3 coding DNA: TGCGCCAGCAGCGGTAGCGGGCGCACAGATACGCAGTATTTT. This codes for CASSGSGRTDTQYF. This sequence joins TRBV5-1 and TRBJ2-3, with 7 bases that match TRBD2. The CDR3 spans 14 residues. Per germline, CDR1 SGHRS and CDR2 YFSETQ. Trimming took 4 bases from V and 1 from J; bases not matched to a gene: 3.

The chain couples TRBV27 to TRBJ2-7; 9 nucleotides align to TRBD2. Germline V CDR1 and CDR2: MNHEY, SMNVEV (reference sequence). Trimming removed 6 bases from V and 0 bases from J; junction bases left unmatched: 9. The CDR3 length is 16 residues. The CDR3 coding sequence is TGTGCCAGCAGAAAAACATATAGCGGGAGCTCCTACGAGCAGTACTTC. Its protein is CASRKTYSGSSYEQYF.

Notes on this clone: This same CDR3 is encoded by further DNA sequences in the sample. V and J are TRBV19 and TRBJ2-2, with D hard to call. The CDR3 runs 12 residues. Germline lookup yields CDR1 LNHDA and CDR2 SQIVND (reference sequence). V was pared by 9 bases and J by 4 bases, with 9 bases between. The CDR3, as DNA: TGTGCCAGCAGCCTGACCACCGGGGAGCTGTTTTTT. This translates into CASSLTTGELFF.

The chain has TRBV10-3 and TRBJ2-3, with D tentatively TRBD2 (6 bases). V was clipped by 3 bases and J by 0 bases, with 7 bases between them. Germline V gives CDR1 ENHRY, CDR2 SYGVKD. The CDR3 spans 14 residues. In DNA form, the CDR3 reads TGTGCCATCAGTGACAGCGGGAGCACAGATACGCAGTATTTT. Encoded protein: CAISDSGSTDTQYF.

There are a few counts of this clone. The chain uses TRBV18 and TRBJ2-1; the match to TRBD2 covers 9 bases. The CDR3 totals 16 residues. CDR1 and CDR2 from the germline V gene are KGHSH and LQKENI. Trimming at V came to 4 bases and at J to 9 bases, leaving 13 bases not matched to a gene. CDR3 sequence (DNA): TGTGCCAGCTCACTCCCTTGGGCGGGAGGGCGGAGTGAGCAGTTCTTC. It codes for CASSLPWAGGRSEQFF.

The table lists this clone with many counts. V gene TRBV30 combines with J gene TRBJ1-2; 10 nucleotides align to TRBD1. The V gene's germline CDR1 is GTSNPN and CDR2 SVGIG (reference sequence). After removal of 5 bases from V and 6 bases from J, the junction contained 6 bases not matched to a gene. The CDR3 has 13 residues. CDR3: CAWDRQGADGYTF. The CDR3 DNA sequence: TGTGCCTGGGATAGACAGGGGGCAGATGGCTACACCTTC.

V usage is TRBV28 and J usage is TRBJ1-2; 7 nucleotides line up with TRBD1. CDR1 is MDHEN, CDR2 SYDVKM, per germline. CDR3 length: 14 residues. V shed 3 bases and J 4 bases; nucleotides not matched to a gene: 5. The CDR3 DNA sequence: TGTGCCAGCAGTTTCCTGTCAGGGGGCTATGGCTACACCTTC. Protein sequence: CASSFLSGGYGYTF.

The chain uses TRBV9 and TRBJ1-5; a weak D match, TRBD1 (6 bases). Trimming took 1 base from V and 6 from J, leaving 11 bases between them. Germline CDR1 is SGDLS and CDR2 is YYNGEE. This CDR3 is built from 14 residues. DNA for the CDR3: TGTGCCAGCAGCGTATCACAGGGAGGTCAGCCCCAGCATTTT. This codes for CASSVSQGGQPQHF. Looking up the rest from reference TRBV9 and TRBJ1-5 gives the full variable domain: DSGVTQTPKHLITATGQRVTLRCSPRSGDLSVYWYQQSLDQGLQFLIQYYNGEERAKGNILERFSAQQFPDLHSELNLSSLELGDSALYFCASSVSQGGQPQHFGDGTRLSIL.

This chain joins TRBV5-1 and TRBJ2-1; 12 nucleotides match TRBD2. CDR3 size: 14 residues. Germline loops: CDR1 SGHRS, CDR2 YFSETQ. Unmatched junction bases numbered 8, after V lost 7 bases and J lost 9 bases. CDR3 protein: CASGLAGGPSEQFF. In DNA, the CDR3 is TGCGCCAGCGGCCTAGCGGGAGGGCCGAGTGAGCAGTTCTTC.

This clone was seen a few times. V usage is TRBV11-3 and J usage is TRBJ2-4; D is perhaps TRBD1 or TRBD2 (5 bases each). Germline V gene sequence: CDR1 SGHNT, CDR2 YENEEA. Trimming left V 1 base short and J 3 bases short, with 7 bases between. The CDR3 spans 14 residues. For the CDR3, the DNA is TGTGCCAGCAGCTTAGGAGGGGACAAAAACATTCAGTACTTC. This gives the protein CASSLGGDKNIQYF. Full variable domain (outside the CDR3, taken from reference TRBV11-3 and TRBJ2-4): EAGVVQSPRYKIIEKKQPVAFWCNPISGHNTLYWYLQNLGQGPELLIRYENEEAVDDSQLPKDRFSAERLKGVDSTLKIQPAELGDSAVYLCASSLGGDKNIQYFGAGTRLSVL.